This TCR beta chain is from a study of response to subunit inactivated influenza vaccine. CDR3 size: 13 residues. V was pared by 6 bases and J by 4 bases, with 10 bases between. One entry per CDR3 protein, called by TCRdb with MiXCR from the RT-PCR reads. This sample yields 450,000 to 600,000 distinct CDR3 sequences, of which 16% are seen a single time; roughly 3% belongs to the top ten. This clonotype was seen repeatedly, ten times or more. Its antigen is currently unknown. Whole-study findings and limits: Only a handful of new T cells, the authors suggested, are recruited with each seasonal influenza vaccination.

This chain connects TRBV12-3 or TRBV12-4 to TRBJ2-4, with D perhaps TRBD2 (5 bases). The origin of this receptor is a man between 50 and 75 years old who received an inactivated influenza vaccine. The sample here was CD4+ T cells sorted from PBMCs, taken roughly 24 months after vaccination. The CDR3 coding sequence is TGTGCCAGCAGGGACGGACTTAAAAACATTCAGTACTTC. Protein sequence: CASRDGLKNIQYF.